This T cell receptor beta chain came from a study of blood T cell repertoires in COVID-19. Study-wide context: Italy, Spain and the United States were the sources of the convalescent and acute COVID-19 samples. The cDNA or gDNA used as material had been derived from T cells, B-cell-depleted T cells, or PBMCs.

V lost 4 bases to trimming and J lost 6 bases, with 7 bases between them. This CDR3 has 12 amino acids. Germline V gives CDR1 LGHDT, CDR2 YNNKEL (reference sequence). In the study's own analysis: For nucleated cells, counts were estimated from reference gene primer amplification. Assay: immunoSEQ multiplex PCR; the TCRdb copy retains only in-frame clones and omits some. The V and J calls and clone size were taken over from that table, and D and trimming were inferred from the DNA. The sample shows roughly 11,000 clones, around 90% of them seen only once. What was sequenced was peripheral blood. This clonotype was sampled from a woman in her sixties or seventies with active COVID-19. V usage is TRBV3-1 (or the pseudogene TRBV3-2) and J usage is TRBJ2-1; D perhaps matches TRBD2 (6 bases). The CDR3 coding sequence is TGTGCCAGCAGCCTTAGCGGCAATGAGCAGTTCTTC. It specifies CASSLSGNEQFF.